This T cell receptor (beta chain) was sequenced during a study of blood T cell repertoires in COVID-19. About the study: There were acute and convalescent COVID-19 samples, and they came from the United States, Italy and Spain. The analysed material was cDNA or gDNA that came from T cells, B-cell-depleted T cells, or PBMCs.

CDR3 length: 13 amino acids. V lost 5 bases, J lost 4 bases, and 11 bases lay in between. Germline V gives CDR1 MNHEY, CDR2 SMNVEV (reference sequence). In the original workflow: By means of reference gene primer amplification, nucleated cell counts were estimated. The table came from immunoSEQ multiplex PCR; TCRdb's copy has only in-frame clones and leaves some out. The D gene and trimming were derived from the DNA, and the V and J assignments and clone size from that table. The sample records around 58,000 clones, 80% to 95% being singletons. A single count supports this clone. The specimen was peripheral blood. J is TRBJ1-2 and V is TRBV27; unclear D gene. This sequence originates from a human donor with active COVID-19. The donor label of this sample is uncertain. Here the CDR3 DNA reads TGTGCCAGCAGTCCTCGGGGATTCTATGGCTACACCTTC. Encoded protein: CASSPRGFYGYTF.